This T cell receptor (beta chain) was observed in a study of control samples from healthy donors and cancer patients. Sequencing used immunoSEQ multiplex PCR; TCRdb keeps in-frame clones, though not all of them. This table holds under 80,000 clones, nearly 85% found once. The germline V and J ends were trimmed by 5 bases and 4 bases, with 14 bases remaining between them. This CDR3 contains 15 residues. CDR1 and CDR2 (germline): MDHEN, SYDVKM. The receptor was derived from a man aged 50 to 60 in good health. V gene TRBV28 combines with J gene TRBJ2-2; no firm D call. Sequencing used blood. CDR3 in DNA: TGTGCCAGCAGTATCGGACCTGATGTCACCGGGGAGCTGTTTTTT. It codes for CASSIGPDVTGELFF. Supplemented by reference TRBV28 and TRBJ2-2, the full variable domain reads DVKVTQSSRYLVKRTGEKVFLECVQDMDHENMFWYRQDPGLGLRLIYFSYDVKMKEKGDIPEGYSVSREKKERFSLILESASTNQTSMYLCASSIGPDVTGELFFGEGSRLTVL.